The clone carrying this T cell receptor beta chain was detected once. The sample is drawn from a study of CD8+CD57+ T cells in acquired aplastic anemia. Germline CDR1 reads SEHNR; CDR2 reads FQNEAQ (reference sequence). The junction had 8 bases not matched to a gene; V was cut back by 5 bases and J by 6 bases. There are 14 residues in the CDR3. Both TCR beta VDJ combination and CDR3 sequence profiling were carried out. Genomic DNA was the template for this profiling. TCRdb reprocessed the reads via MiXCR and lists one record per CDR3 protein. The sample has 35,000 to 50,000 distinct CDR3 sequences; 68% are singletons.

The chain recombines TRBV7-9 with TRBJ2-7; 9 bases align to TRBD1. This receptor was obtained from a human donor in good health, serving as a control. The sequencing input was sorted CD4+, CD8+, or CD8+CD57+ T cells (not recorded which) from PBMCs. CDR3 nucleotides: TGTGCCAGCAGCCCCCCGGGACAGGGCTCCGAGCAGTACTTC. Translated: CASSPPGQGSEQYF.